This T cell receptor beta chain was captured by sequencing in a study of blood T cell repertoires in COVID-19. Study in general: The study drew acute and convalescent COVID-19 samples from the United States, Italy and Spain. PBMCs, B-cell-depleted T cells, or T cells provided the cDNA or gDNA that made up the material.

CDR1 is LNHDA and CDR2 is SQIVND in the germline V gene (reference sequence). The trim removed 9 bases at V and 4 bases at J, leaving 6 bases unmatched. The CDR3 sequence is 14 residues long. Methods used by the authors: Amplification with reference gene primers provided the estimates of nucleated cell counts. TCRdb's copy holds only in-frame clones and misses some; the assay was immunoSEQ multiplex PCR. V, J and clone size are those of that table, while D and trimming were read from the DNA. The sample carries around 170,000 clones, 85% to 95% recorded once. This TCR derives from a man in his fifties with acute or convalescent COVID-19. The sample was peripheral blood. The chain has TRBV19 and TRBJ2-1; 10 bases match TRBD1. CDR3 in amino acids: CASLRQGAYNEQFF. In DNA form, the CDR3 reads TGTGCCAGCCTTCGACAGGGGGCTTACAATGAGCAGTTCTTC.